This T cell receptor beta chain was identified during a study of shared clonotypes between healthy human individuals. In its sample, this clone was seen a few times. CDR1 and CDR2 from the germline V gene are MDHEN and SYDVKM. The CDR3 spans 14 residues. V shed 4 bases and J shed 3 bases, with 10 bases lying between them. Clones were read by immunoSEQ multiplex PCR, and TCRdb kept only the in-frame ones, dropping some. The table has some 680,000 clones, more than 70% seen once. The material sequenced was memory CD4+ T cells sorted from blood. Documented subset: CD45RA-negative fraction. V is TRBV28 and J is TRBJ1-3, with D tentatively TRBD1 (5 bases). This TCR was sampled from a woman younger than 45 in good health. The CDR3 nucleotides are TGTGCCAGCAGTTCGCCGGGACGTGGAAACACCATATATTTT. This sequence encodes CASSSPGRGNTIYF.